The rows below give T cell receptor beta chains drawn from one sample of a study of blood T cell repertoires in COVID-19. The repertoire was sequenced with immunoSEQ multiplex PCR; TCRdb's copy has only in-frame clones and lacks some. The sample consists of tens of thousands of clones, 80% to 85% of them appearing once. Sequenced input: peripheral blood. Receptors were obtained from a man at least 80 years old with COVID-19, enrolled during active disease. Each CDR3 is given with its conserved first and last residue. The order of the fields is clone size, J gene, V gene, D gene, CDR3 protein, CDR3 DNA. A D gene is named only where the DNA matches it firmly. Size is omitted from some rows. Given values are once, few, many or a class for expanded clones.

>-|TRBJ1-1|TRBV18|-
CASFQMMNTEAFF
TGTGCCAGTTTCCAGATGATGAACACTGAAGCTTTCTTT
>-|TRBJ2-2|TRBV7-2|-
CASSWGDRDSRELFF
TGTGCCAGCAGCTGGGGGGACAGAGACTCCAGGGAGCTGTTTTTT
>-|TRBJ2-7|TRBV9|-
CASSDSHLREQYF
TGTGCCAGCAGCGACAGCCACCTACGAGAGCAGTACTTC
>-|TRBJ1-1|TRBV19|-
CASTHSRGRSYNTEAFF
TGTGCCAGTACCCATAGTAGGGGCCGTTCCTATAACACTGAAGCTTTCTTT
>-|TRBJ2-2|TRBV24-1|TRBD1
CATSDLDRAGGELFF
TGTGCCACCAGTGATCTAGACAGGGCGGGCGGGGAGCTGTTTTTT
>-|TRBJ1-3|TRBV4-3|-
CASSQAGAGNTIYF
TGCGCCAGCAGCCAAGCGGGGGCTGGAAACACCATATATTTT
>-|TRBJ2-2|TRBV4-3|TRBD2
CASSRVSGSGTGELFF
TGCGCCAGCAGCCGAGTCAGCGGGAGTGGCACCGGGGAGCTGTTTTTT
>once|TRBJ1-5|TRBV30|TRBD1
CAWSAQGNQPQHF
TGTGCCTGGAGTGCACAGGGGAATCAGCCCCAGCATTTT
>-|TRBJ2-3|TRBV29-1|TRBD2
CSVEPLAGGLAGTDTQYF
TGCAGCGTTGAACCCCTAGCGGGGGGCCTAGCGGGGACAGATACGCAGTATTTT
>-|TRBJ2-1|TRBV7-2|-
CASSPRVGPPNEQFF
TGTGCCAGCAGCCCCCGTGTGGGCCCCCCCAATGAGCAGTTCTTC
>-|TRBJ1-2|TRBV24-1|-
CATSDQGFNYGYTF
TGTGCCACCAGTGACCAGGGGTTTAACTATGGCTACACCTTC
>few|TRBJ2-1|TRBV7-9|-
CASSLERAGNEQFF
TGTGCCAGCAGCTTAGAACGGGCGGGGAATGAGCAGTTCTTC
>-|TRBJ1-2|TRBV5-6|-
CASSPGDIRGLGYTF
TGTGCCAGCAGCCCCGGGGACATTCGTGGACTGGGCTACACCTTC
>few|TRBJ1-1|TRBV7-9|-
CASSLESGSEAFF
TGTGCCAGCAGCTTAGAATCGGGGTCTGAAGCTTTCTTT
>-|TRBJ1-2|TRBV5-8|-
CASSLAWGGFLYGYTF
TGTGCCAGCAGCTTGGCATGGGGGGGCTTTCTCTATGGCTACACCTTC
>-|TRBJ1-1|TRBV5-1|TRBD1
CASSFEQGDTEAFF
TGCGCCAGCAGCTTTGAACAGGGGGACACTGAAGCTTTCTTT
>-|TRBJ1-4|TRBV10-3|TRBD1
CAISRDRANEKLFF
TGTGCCATCAGCCGGGACAGGGCTAATGAAAAACTGTTTTTT
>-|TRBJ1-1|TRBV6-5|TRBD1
CASRLGQGGAEAFF
TGTGCCAGCAGGCTCGGACAGGGGGGCGCTGAAGCTTTCTTT
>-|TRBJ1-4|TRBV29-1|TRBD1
CSVLDRVGEKLFF
TGCAGCGTCTTGGACAGGGTAGGGGAAAAACTGTTTTTT
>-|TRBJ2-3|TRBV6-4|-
CASSDRGLGTDTQYF
TGTGCCAGCAGTGACAGGGGCCTAGGCACAGATACGCAGTATTTT
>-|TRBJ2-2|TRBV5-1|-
CASSLPTDTGELFF
TGCGCCAGCAGCTTACCCACGGACACCGGGGAGCTGTTTTTT
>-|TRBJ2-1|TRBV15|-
CATRRDRSSYNEQFF
TGTGCCACCAGAAGAGACCGCAGCTCCTACAATGAGCAGTTCTTC
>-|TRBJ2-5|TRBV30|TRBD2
CAWSRGLEETQYF
TGTGCCTGGAGTAGAGGACTAGAAGAGACCCAGTACTTC
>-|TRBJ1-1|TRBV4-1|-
CASSQTPQGNTEAFF
TGCGCCAGCAGCCAAACTCCCCAGGGGAACACTGAAGCTTTCTTT
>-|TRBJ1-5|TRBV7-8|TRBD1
CASSLYATGAIQPQHF
TGTGCCAGCAGCTTATACGCGACAGGGGCCATTCAGCCCCAGCATTTT
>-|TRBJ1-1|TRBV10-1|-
CASSESPTGVDEAFF
TGCGCCAGCAGTGAGTCCCCTACGGGGGTGGATGAAGCTTTCTTT
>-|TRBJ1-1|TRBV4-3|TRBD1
CASSQDLGGQGHTEAFF
TGCGCCAGCAGCCAAGATCTTGGAGGACAGGGGCACACTGAAGCTTTCTTT
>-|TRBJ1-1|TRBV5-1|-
CASSPTLDPGNTEAFF
TGCGCCAGCAGCCCAACCCTAGACCCTGGGAACACTGAAGCTTTCTTT
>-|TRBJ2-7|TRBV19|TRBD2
CASTLTSGGSYEQYF
TGTGCCAGTACCCTAACTAGCGGGGGGTCCTACGAGCAGTACTTC
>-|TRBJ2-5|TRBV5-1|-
CASSSTGRQPQETQYF
TGCGCCAGCAGTTCGACCGGGCGACAGCCCCAAGAGACCCAGTACTTC
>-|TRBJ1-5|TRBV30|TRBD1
CAWSKGQGPNQPQHF
TGTGCCTGGAGTAAGGGACAGGGGCCAAATCAGCCCCAGCATTTT
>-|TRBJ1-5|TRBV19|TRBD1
CASSPTGGNQPQHF
TGTGCCAGTAGCCCGACAGGGGGCAATCAGCCCCAGCATTTT
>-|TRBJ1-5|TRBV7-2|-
CASRQAGVYGQPQHF
TGTGCCAGCAGGCAAGCAGGGGTTTACGGCCAGCCCCAGCATTTT
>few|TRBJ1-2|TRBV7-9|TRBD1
CASSLTGEEYGYTF
TGTGCCAGCAGCTTAACAGGGGAAGAGTATGGCTACACCTTC
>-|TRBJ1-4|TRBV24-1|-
CATSDPGGGPNEKLFF
TGTGCCACCAGTGACCCTGGGGGGGGCCCTAATGAAAAACTGTTTTTT
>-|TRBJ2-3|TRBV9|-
CASSVQLSDTQYF
TGTGCCAGCAGCGTCCAACTGTCAGATACGCAGTATTTT
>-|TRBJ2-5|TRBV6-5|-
CASSFAGGGETQYF
TGTGCCAGCAGTTTCGCGGGCGGTGGAGAGACCCAGTACTTC
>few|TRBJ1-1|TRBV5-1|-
CASSWPNTEAFF
TGCGCCAGCAGCTGGCCGAACACTGAAGCTTTCTTT